This T cell receptor (beta chain) was sequenced during a study of blood T cell repertoires in COVID-19. Only in-frame clones appear in the TCRdb table, and some are missing; sequencing was by immunoSEQ multiplex PCR. The table lists around 300,000 clones, 90% of them singletons. The TCR sequence derives from a woman aged 40 to 50 with acute or convalescent COVID-19. Sequencing input: peripheral blood.

Here the CDR3 DNA reads TGTGCCAGCAGCTTGGTCCGCCGACAGGGGGCCTACAATGAGCAGTTCTTC. It specifies CASSLVRRQGAYNEQFF. The chain employs TRBV5-5 and TRBJ2-1; the match to TRBD1 covers 9 bases. CDR1 SGHKS and CDR2 YYEKEE come from the germline V gene (reference sequence). Trimming took 0 bases from V and 2 from J; bases not matched to a gene: 6. CDR3 size: 17 residues.